The following is a T cell receptor beta chain sequence with its context. Antigen specificity is unknown. These data come from a study of T cell responses to AZD1222 COVID-19 vaccine. Broader study findings: Vaccine-associated CD4 TCRs spanned spike, dominant at 160-218 and 743-854. White British people made up most donors, females outnumbered males, and clonal diversity was possibly underestimated. Unmutated regions of variants are reportedly targeted by nearly half of spike-specific TCRs. Two doses of AZD1222 preceded a rise in Spike-specific TCR breadth and depth.

V trimming: 6 bases; J trimming: 2 bases; junction bases outside the gene matches: 10. The germline V gene has CDR1 MNHEY and CDR2 SVGAGI. The CDR3 sequence is 15 residues long. Profiled with immunoSEQ multiplex PCR; TCRdb holds only in-frame clones, not every one. The sample consists of more than 95,000 clones, about 89% of them appearing once. The sample was peripheral blood, taken on day 0 of MenACWY control vaccination. The chain has TRBV6-5 and TRBJ2-7; TRBD1 matches 7 bases. This receptor was identified in an adult in good health. The CDR3 region has the DNA TGTGCCAGCAGACCAGGGGGTAGTGCAGCCTACGAGCAGTACTTC. As protein: CASRPGGSAAYEQYF.